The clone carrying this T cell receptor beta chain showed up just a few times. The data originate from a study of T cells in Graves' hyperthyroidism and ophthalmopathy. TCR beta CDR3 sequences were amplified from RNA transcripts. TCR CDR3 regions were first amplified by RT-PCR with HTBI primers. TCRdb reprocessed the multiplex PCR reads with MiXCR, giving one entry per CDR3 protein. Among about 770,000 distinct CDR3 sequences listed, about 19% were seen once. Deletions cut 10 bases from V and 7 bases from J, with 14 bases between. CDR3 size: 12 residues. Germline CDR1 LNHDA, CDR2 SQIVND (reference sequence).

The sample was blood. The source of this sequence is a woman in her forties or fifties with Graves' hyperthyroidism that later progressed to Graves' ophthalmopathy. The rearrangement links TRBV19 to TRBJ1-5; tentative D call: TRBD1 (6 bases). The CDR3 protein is CATHQGHQPQHF. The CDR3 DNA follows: TGTGCCACCCATCAGGGGCACCAGCCCCAGCATTTT.